This T cell receptor (beta chain) was profiled in a study of glioma-infiltrating T cells after dendritic cell vaccination (dated by TCRdb to the mid-2010s). The study in broad terms: A cohort of about 15 glioblastoma patients from Phase I and II dendritic cell vaccination trials was included, of whom 9 were newly diagnosed and 6 had recurrent disease. Autologous tumor lysate-pulsed dendritic cell vaccination was administered to the patients between about 2003 and 2012. To make the vaccine, monocyte-derived dendritic cells were cultured for 6 to 8 days with IL-4 and GM-CSF and then pulsed overnight with autologous tumor lysate. Each patient was given three intradermal dendritic cell vaccine injections, spaced two weeks apart, in the arm below the axilla. Tumor-infiltrating lymphocyte content was quantified and tumor and blood repertoires were compared in dendritic cell-vaccinated glioblastoma patients by deep sequencing of TCR beta CDR3 regions. Survival after dendritic cell vaccination was correlated with TCR sequencing metrics such as TIL content and the overlap between tumor and blood repertoires.

This clone appeared once. The specificity of this receptor is unknown. Base qualities are not recorded, but no much larger clone differs from it by a single base. TCRB CDR3 regions were amplified from about 1.9 ug genomic DNA, or all available DNA if less, using the immunoSEQ assay. Multiplex PCR used 60 forward primers for TCR V beta segments and 13 reverse primers for J beta segments. Synthetic control templates were spiked into each sample at limiting dilution to estimate reads per starting template. Reads of 87 bp were generated by sequencing on the Illumina HiSeq System. In the original analysis: PCR and sequencing errors were removed by merging closely related sequences with a nearest neighbor algorithm. TCR overlap was measured as the percentage of unique tumor TCR beta sequences also present in the same patient's peripheral blood. The table was pulled from immuneACCESS by TCRdb, which kept in-frame rearrangements only. Such tables lose some clones; where checked, under half of the loss comes from unresolved V genes, and the rest has no known cause. The V and J calls and clone size come from that table; D and trimming were worked out from the DNA. For this sample the table gives about 82,000 clones, of which approximately 90% were detected only once. The ten largest clones represent 3% to 3.5% of the sample.

From cysteine to phenylalanine, the CDR3 is 14 amino acids long. Only the CDR3 portion is preserved as DNA: 42 bases, with reading frame beginning at the first base. Trimming takes 8 bases off V and 2 bases off J; junction bases not matched to a gene: 6. Reading the germline V gene (reference sequence) gives CDR1 SEHNR and CDR2 FQNEAQ. Patients were selected for having adequate residual fresh-frozen tumor tissue and more than two years of available survival data. Although molecular status otherwise differed among the glioblastoma patients, no patient had an isocitrate dehydrogenase mutation. PBMC were collected before vaccination, two weeks after the third vaccination, and at tumor progression if progression occurred. The Qiagen DNeasy Blood extraction Kit was used for extraction of genomic DNA. The research as a whole found: Longer time to progression and overall survival after dendritic cell vaccination were predicted by higher estimated pretreatment TIL content. The TCR overlap response model with three groups was called speculative and said to need prospective validation. The cohort was small and heterogeneous, and full blood and tumor sets were available for few patients, with initial-recurrent tumor pairs available for even fewer patients. TCR clonality showed no direct relationship with survival, which suggests that a diverse polyclonal response may be important.

This clonotype was obtained from a human donor with glioblastoma. Recombination linked TRBV7-9 to TRBJ1-1; TRBD1 fits 9 bases in the junction. The source was blood, collected before dendritic cell vaccination. The encoded CDR3 is CASSDRGINTEAFF. DNA sequence: TGTGCCAGCTCCGACAGGGGGATCAACACTGAAGCTTTCTTT. This CDR3, with the reference TRBV7-9 and TRBJ1-1 proteins standing in past its ends, gives the full variable domain DTGVSQNPRHKITKRGQNVTFRCDPISEHNRLYWYRQTLGQGPEFLTYFQNEAQLEKSRLLSDRFSAERPKGSFSTLEIQRTEQGDSAMYLCASSDRGINTEAFFGQGTRLTVV.